The T cell receptor gamma chain described here comes from a study of γδ T cells in repeated Plasmodium falciparum infection. This clone was seen ten or more times. In the same sample, other DNA sequences code for this CDR3. Vgamma9/Vdelta2+ and Vdelta2-negative gammadelta T cells were flow-sorted from PBMC for bulk sequencing. Per the germline V gene, CDR1 is EGSTGY and CDR2 is YDSYTSSV. CDR3 length: 16 amino acids. V shed 4 bases and J 4 bases; nucleotides not matched to a gene: 12. TCRdb re-processed the multiplex PCR reads via CATT. The sample has roughly 15,000 gamma-chain clones, around 1.6% seen once.

This sequence joins TRGV4 and TRGJP2. This receptor was taken from a pool of human donors (malaria-infected and uninfected, not separated). What was sequenced was gamma-delta T cells from blood. Here the CDR3 DNA reads TGTGCCACCTGGGAGTTCGGGTATTCTAGTGATTGGATCAAGACGTTT. Its translation is CATWEFGYSSDWIKTF.